Below are 28 T cell receptor beta chains sequenced from a single sample in a study of blood T cell repertoires in COVID-19. Assay used: immunoSEQ multiplex PCR; TCRdb lists only in-frame clones, some missing. This sample has about 130,000 clones; approximately 85% occur once, and the top ten carry around 4.5%. Material: peripheral blood. The origin of the receptors is a human donor in a cohort sampled during active COVID-19.

This sequence joins TRBV5-5 and TRBJ1-2; D remains ambiguous. The CDR3 spans 13 residues. Germline loops: CDR1 SGHKS, CDR2 YYEKEE (reference sequence). V gave up 0 bases and J gave up 5 bases, with 8 bases separating them. The CDR3 loop reads CASSLESGYGYTF. In DNA form, the CDR3 reads TGTGCCAGCAGCTTGGAATCGGGATATGGCTACACCTTC.

This clone has only a few counts. The rearrangement uses TRBV6-5 and TRBJ1-1, with D perhaps TRBD1 (6 bases). Trimming cost V 5 bases and J 1 base, with 11 bases left between them. CDR1 and CDR2 (germline): MNHEY, SVGAGI. The CDR3 spans 14 residues. In nucleotides, the CDR3 is TGTGCCAGCAGTCGCAGGGGAGAGAACACTGAAGCTTTCTTT. As protein: CASSRRGENTEAFF.

The CDR3 spells CASSLSGVITDTQYF. The CDR3 region has the DNA TGTGCCAGCAGCCTGAGCGGGGTCATAACAGATACGCAGTATTTT. V is TRBV7-6 and J is TRBJ2-3, with 7 bases aligning to TRBD2. The CDR3 is made up of 15 amino acids. CDR1 and CDR2 (germline): SGHVS, FNYEAQ. V shed 5 bases and J 3 bases; nucleotides not matched to a gene: 8.

The CDR3 is CASSPETSGGSYEQYF. In DNA form, the CDR3 reads TGTGCCAGCAGCCCGGAAACTAGCGGGGGTTCCTACGAGCAGTACTTC. V is TRBV5-4 and J is TRBJ2-7, with 11 bases matching TRBD2. V trimming: 4 bases; J trimming: 1 base; junction bases outside the gene matches: 7. The CDR3 totals 16 residues. Germline CDR1 reads SGHNT; CDR2 reads YYREEE (reference sequence).

This clone has a handful of counts. V gene TRBV5-1 combines with J gene TRBJ2-6, with D unclear. The ends were cut back, 1 base at V and 4 bases at J, with 6 bases in the middle. The CDR3 totals 14 residues. Looked up from germline, CDR1 is SGHRS and CDR2 is YFSETQ. The CDR3 DNA follows: TGCGCCAGCAGCTTGTATTTAGGGGCCAACGTCCTGACTTTC. This translates into CASSLYLGANVLTF.

The chain has TRBV2 and TRBJ1-5; possibly TRBD1 for D (5 bases). This CDR3 spans 17 amino acids. CDR1 and CDR2 (germline): SNHLY, FYNNEI. Trimming removed 4 bases at V and 0 bases at J, with 16 bases between. DNA of the CDR3: TGTGCCAGCAGTGCAATTTCCCCACAGGTTAGCAATCAGCCCCAGCATTTT. Translation: CASSAISPQVSNQPQHF.

The genes are TRBV7-2 and TRBJ2-3; 7 bases agree with TRBD2. The CDR3 is 15 residues long. V lost 7 bases, J lost 1 base, and 8 bases stayed unmatched. Germline lookup yields CDR1 SGHTA and CDR2 FQGNSA. CDR3 sequence reads: CASNPDRGGTDTQYF. Here the CDR3 DNA reads TGTGCCAGCAATCCCGACCGGGGGGGCACAGATACGCAGTATTTT.

This clone was picked up one time. The rearrangement joins TRBV5-4 to TRBJ2-7; 7 positions agree with TRBD1. The germline gives CDR1 SGHNT, CDR2 YYREEE (reference sequence). The CDR3 covers 15 residues. Losses at the gene ends were 5 bases for V and 1 base for J; bases not matched to a gene: 9. The CDR3 coding sequence is TGTGCCAGCAGGCCCGGGACAGCCATTTCCTACGAGCAGTACTTC. Translated: CASRPGTAISYEQYF.

The chain uses TRBV7-3 and TRBJ2-3; 8 bases line up with TRBD2. This CDR3 region has 14 residues. The germline V gene encodes CDR1 SGHTA and CDR2 FQGTGA. With 5 bases clipped from V and 4 bases from J, the junction kept 5 bases outside the gene matches. The DNA for the CDR3 is TGTGCCAGCAGCCCTTCGGGGGGGCCAGATACGCAGTATTTT. Protein: CASSPSGGPDTQYF.

The V gene is TRBV6-5, the J gene TRBJ1-5; 7 nucleotides line up with TRBD1. CDR3 length: 13 amino acids. Germline V gene data show CDR1 as MNHEY and CDR2 as SVGAGI. Unmatched junction bases numbered 4, after V lost 6 bases and J lost 5 bases. In nucleotides, the CDR3 is TGTGCCAGCAGCGACAGGGTGGATCAGCCCCAGCATTTT. Encoded protein: CASSDRVDQPQHF.

The chain has TRBV24-1 and TRBJ2-2; 9 bases are shared with TRBD2. V was clipped by 3 bases and J by 5 bases; unmatched bases: 12. Germline CDR1 and CDR2: KGHDR and SFDVKD. The CDR3 is 18 amino acids. The CDR3 reads CATSDLSGRGGRTGELFF. In DNA, the CDR3 is TGTGCCACCAGTGATCTTAGCGGGAGAGGGGGCAGAACCGGGGAGCTGTTTTTT.

Worth noting for this clone: At one of its ends the junction is not consistent with the germline gene, which may arise from a read error. V is TRBV7-7 and J is TRBJ1-2; perhaps TRBD1 as D (5 bases). In germline, CDR1 is SSHAT, CDR2 FNYEAQ (reference sequence). This CDR3 contains 14 residues. This CDR3 reads CASSLAGGYYGYTF. DNA of the CDR3: TGTGCTAGCAGCTTAGCGGGGGGGTACTATGGCTACACCTTC.

The CDR3 DNA is TGTGCCACCAGTACAGGGGGCATTTCCTACAATGAGCAGTTCTTC. It translates to CATSTGGISYNEQFF. The chain links TRBV24-1 to TRBJ2-1, with 9 positions matching TRBD1. The CDR3 runs to 15 residues. Germline-derived CDR1 and CDR2 are KGHDR and SFDVKD. Unmatched junction bases numbered 3, after V lost 6 bases and J lost 1 base.

The V gene is TRBV7-6, the J gene TRBJ2-2, with 11 bases that match TRBD2. The CDR3 loop spans 17 amino acids. The junction had 2 bases not matched to a gene; V was cut back by 1 base and J by 1 base. In germline, CDR1 is SGHVS, CDR2 FNYEAQ. CDR3 amino acids: CASSLGGLAGNTGELFF. CDR3 DNA sequence: TGTGCCAGCAGCTTAGGAGGACTAGCGGGGAACACCGGGGAGCTGTTTTTT.

The CDR3 nucleotides are TGTGCCAGCAGCGTGGGCGGGACGAGCTCCTACAATGAGCAGTTCTTC. It translates to CASSVGGTSSYNEQFF. The chain combines TRBV9 with TRBJ2-1; D is perhaps TRBD2 (6 bases). The CDR3 is 16 residues long. Looked up from germline, CDR1 is SGDLS and CDR2 is YYNGEE. V was trimmed by 2 bases and J by 0 bases, leaving 12 bases between them.

The chain carries TRBV15 and TRBJ2-5; D call uncertain. Per the germline V gene, CDR1 is LNHNV and CDR2 is YYDKDF (reference sequence). V lost 1 base and J 3 bases, leaving 9 bases between the germline ends. The CDR3 loop spans 14 amino acids. In DNA form, the CDR3 reads TGTGCCACCAGCAGAGGACTTTCAGAAGAGACCCAGTACTTC. Amino acids: CATSRGLSEETQYF.

The rearrangement joins TRBV11-3 to TRBJ1-3; weak D call: TRBD1 (6 bases). Germline V gives CDR1 SGHNT, CDR2 YENEEA. The CDR3 is 16 amino acids. V was pared by 5 bases and J by 0 bases, with 14 bases between. CDR3 amino acids: CASSENRALSGNTIYF. Here the CDR3 DNA reads TGTGCCAGCAGCGAGAACAGGGCTCTCTCTGGAAACACCATATATTTT.

The chain joins TRBV18 to TRBJ2-1; the D gene is possibly TRBD1 (5 bases). V was shortened by 3 bases and J by 0 bases, with 9 bases between the two germline ends. The length of the CDR3 is 15 residues. Germline CDR1 reads KGHSH; CDR2 reads LQKENI. The CDR3 DNA sequence: TGTGCCAGCTCACCCGCCCAGGGCTCCTACAATGAGCAGTTCTTC. Its translation: CASSPAQGSYNEQFF. The variable domain in full, completed from reference TRBV18 and TRBJ2-1, reads NAGVMQNPRHLVRRRGQEARLRCSPMKGHSHVYWYRQLPEEGLKFMVYLQKENIIDESGMPKERFSAEFPKEGPSILRIQQVVRGDSAAYFCASSPAQGSYNEQFFGPGTRLTVL.

The chain links TRBV2 to TRBJ2-1, with 9 bases that match TRBD2. From germline, CDR1 is SNHLY and CDR2 FYNNEI. This CDR3 is built from 15 residues. V was pared by 4 bases and J by 5 bases, with 6 bases of the junction left unmatched. The CDR3 region has the DNA TGTGCCAGCAGTGGCCTAGCGGGGCCTCACAATGAGCAGTTCTTC. As protein: CASSGLAGPHNEQFF.

V and J are TRBV10-2 and TRBJ2-3; D perhaps matches TRBD1 (5 bases). Deletions cut 10 bases from V and 1 base from J, with 21 bases between. The CDR3 loop spans 16 amino acids. Germline V gives CDR1 WSHSY, CDR2 SAAADI. The CDR3 DNA reads as TGCGCCACCTCAGGGCTTGGCGGTCGAGGCACAGATACGCAGTATTTT. This translates into CATSGLGGRGTDTQYF.

The V call is TRBV6-1, the J call TRBJ1-2, with a weak D call TRBD1 (5 bases). Germline CDR1 MNHNS, CDR2 SASEGT. The V end was cut by 2 bases, the J end by 6 bases, with 19 bases between. This CDR3 is built from 16 residues. As DNA, the CDR3 is TGTGCCAGCAGTGAAAATGGGGGAGGGGCTATTAATGGCTACACCTTC. It specifies CASSENGGGAINGYTF.

The chain recombines TRBV4-3 with TRBJ2-6; 8 bases line up with TRBD1. Germline CDR1 LGHNA, CDR2 YSLEER. V dropped 2 bases and J dropped 1; count of bases not matched to a gene: 4. The CDR3 sequence is 17 residues long. The CDR3 region is CASSQFQGASGANVLTF. The DNA for the CDR3 is TGCGCCAGCAGCCAATTTCAGGGGGCATCTGGGGCCAACGTCCTGACTTTC.

The chain employs TRBV6-6 and TRBJ2-2, with 16 positions matching TRBD2. Germline-derived CDR1 and CDR2 are MNHNY and SVGAGI (reference sequence). This CDR3 contains 15 residues. J lost 6 bases, V lost 7 bases, and 2 bases had no gene match. In DNA form, the CDR3 reads TGTGCCAGCAAGGGGACTAGCGGGAGGGCCGGGGAGCTGTTTTTT. Its protein product is CASKGTSGRAGELFF.

The genes are TRBV2 and TRBJ2-2; 7 positions agree with TRBD1. After removal of 2 bases from V and 6 bases from J, the junction contained 3 bases not matched to a gene. Germline V CDR1 and CDR2: SNHLY, FYNNEI. CDR3 length equals 14 residues. CDR3: CASSETGVPGELFF. The CDR3 DNA follows: TGTGCCAGCAGTGAAACAGGGGTTCCCGGGGAGCTGTTTTTT.

The chain carries TRBV14 and TRBJ2-7; D unresolved. Trimming removed 3 bases from V and 2 bases from J, with 11 bases in between. There are 14 residues in the CDR3. The germline gives CDR1 SGHDN, CDR2 FVKESK. For the CDR3, the DNA is TGTGCCAGCAGCCAGGGCAGCTTAACCTACGAGCAGTACTTC. Protein sequence: CASSQGSLTYEQYF.

This clone has more than one count but fewer than ten. V is TRBV5-1 and J is TRBJ1-6; no firm D call. This CDR3 has 15 residues. V lost 2 bases, J lost 10 bases, and 16 bases lay in between. Germline V gene lookup returns CDR1 SGHRS and CDR2 YFSETQ. The DNA for the CDR3 is TGCGCCAGCAGCTTCTTCGGGGAGGCGGACTCACCCCTCCACTTT. Residues: CASSFFGEADSPLHF.

This clone was counted once. The chain is built from TRBV12-5 and TRBJ1-1, with TRBD1 as a possible D gene (5 bases). V shed 4 bases and J shed 4 bases, with 16 bases lying between them. Germline CDR1 LGHNT, CDR2 FRNRAP. The CDR3 is 15 residues long. The CDR3 spells CASGSDLNRGTEAFF. DNA for the CDR3: TGTGCTAGTGGTTCCGACCTAAATAGGGGCACTGAAGCTTTCTTT.

The chain carries TRBV24-1 and TRBJ1-2, with 11 bases fitting TRBD1. J gave up 8 bases and V 3 bases, and 7 bases lay outside the gene matches. Germline CDR1 reads KGHDR; CDR2 reads SFDVKD. The CDR3 spans 15 residues. The chain's CDR3 is CATSDPGQGAGGYTF. Here the CDR3 DNA reads TGTGCCACCAGTGATCCCGGACAGGGGGCCGGAGGCTACACCTTC.